Listed below are T cell receptor beta chains from one sample, sequenced in a study of T cell responses to AZD1222 COVID-19 vaccine. Using immunoSEQ multiplex PCR, the repertoire was profiled, and TCRdb retains in-frame clones only, with some absent. The sample records more than 95,000 clones, roughly nine tenths being singletons. The sequenced sample was peripheral blood, obtained 28 days after the second AZD1222 dose. These receptor sequences come from an adult who received the AZD1222 COVID-19 vaccine. Each CDR3 is given with its conserved first and last residue. The D gene is left open where the match is weak. Where a row states a size, it is once, few, many or the class of an expanded clone; other rows omit it.

cdr3_aa: CSVVDSLNQPQHF
cdr3_nt: TGCAGCGTTGTTGACAGCCTCAATCAGCCCCAGCATTTT
j_call: TRBJ1-5
v_call: TRBV29-1
d_call: -
clone_size: -

cdr3_aa: CASSFFRGSGNTIYF
cdr3_nt: TGTGCCAGCAGTTTCTTCAGAGGCTCTGGAAACACCATATATTTT
j_call: TRBJ1-3
v_call: TRBV6-5
d_call: -
clone_size: -

cdr3_aa: CAWNRDLDSPLHF
cdr3_nt: TGTGCCTGGAACCGGGACCTGGATTCACCCCTCCACTTT
j_call: TRBJ1-6
v_call: TRBV30
d_call: -
clone_size: -

cdr3_aa: CASSLGLAASSYNEQFF
cdr3_nt: TGTGCCAGCAGCTTGGGACTAGCGGCGAGCTCCTACAATGAGCAGTTCTTC
j_call: TRBJ2-1
v_call: TRBV5-8
d_call: TRBD2
clone_size: -

cdr3_aa: CASSQVAGDTDTQYF
cdr3_nt: TGTGCCAGCAGCCAAGTAGCGGGAGACACAGATACGCAGTATTTT
j_call: TRBJ2-3
v_call: TRBV4-2
d_call: TRBD2
clone_size: -

cdr3_aa: CASSLQGQGDHEQYF
cdr3_nt: TGTGCCAGCAGCCTCCAGGGACAGGGCGACCACGAGCAGTACTTC
j_call: TRBJ2-7
v_call: TRBV5-4
d_call: TRBD1
clone_size: -

cdr3_aa: CASSSRLAGGYTDTQYF
cdr3_nt: TGTGCCAGCAGCTCCCGACTAGCGGGAGGGTACACAGATACGCAGTATTTT
j_call: TRBJ2-3
v_call: TRBV11-2
d_call: TRBD2
clone_size: once

cdr3_aa: CASSPASNTEAFF
cdr3_nt: TGTGCCAGCAGCCCGGCCTCGAACACTGAAGCTTTCTTT
j_call: TRBJ1-1
v_call: TRBV5-5
d_call: -
clone_size: -

cdr3_aa: CSASGRSGTQYF
cdr3_nt: TGCAGTGCTAGTGGCAGGAGCGGGACCCAGTACTTC
j_call: TRBJ2-5
v_call: TRBV20-1
d_call: -
clone_size: -

cdr3_aa: CASSSEAPTVDRRNTIYF
cdr3_nt: TGTGCCAGCAGTTCCGAGGCCCCAACGGTGGATCGGAGGAACACCATATATTTT
j_call: TRBJ1-3
v_call: TRBV27
d_call: -
clone_size: -

cdr3_aa: CASSYPTRLAVSSYNEQFF
cdr3_nt: TGTGCCAGCAGTTACCCCACGAGACTAGCGGTTAGCTCCTACAATGAGCAGTTCTTC
j_call: TRBJ2-1
v_call: TRBV6-2/TRBV6-3
d_call: TRBD2
clone_size: -

cdr3_aa: CASTYSDNYGYTF
cdr3_nt: TGTGCCAGCACCTATTCGGATAACTATGGCTACACCTTC
j_call: TRBJ1-2
v_call: TRBV6-6
d_call: -
clone_size: -

cdr3_aa: CASSYSTGYLVHEQFF
cdr3_nt: TGTGCCAGCAGTTACTCAACAGGGTACCTTGTCCATGAGCAGTTCTTC
j_call: TRBJ2-1
v_call: TRBV6-5
d_call: -
clone_size: -

cdr3_aa: CASSVTTGRNYGYTF
cdr3_nt: TGTGCCAGCAGCGTGACGACAGGCCGTAACTATGGCTACACCTTC
j_call: TRBJ1-2
v_call: TRBV9
d_call: -
clone_size: -

cdr3_aa: CATSMGQARAFF
cdr3_nt: TGTGCCACCAGCATGGGACAGGCTAGGGCTTTCTTT
j_call: TRBJ1-1
v_call: TRBV15
d_call: TRBD1
clone_size: -

cdr3_aa: CAWRGSGNTIYF
cdr3_nt: TGTGCCTGGAGGGGGTCTGGAAACACCATATATTTT
j_call: TRBJ1-3
v_call: TRBV30
d_call: -
clone_size: -

cdr3_aa: CASSPRDQETQYF
cdr3_nt: TGTGCCAGCTCACCAAGGGACCAAGAGACCCAGTACTTC
j_call: TRBJ2-5
v_call: TRBV18
d_call: -
clone_size: -

cdr3_aa: CASSPQTSGDYNEQFF
cdr3_nt: TGTGCCAGCAGCCCTCAGACTAGCGGAGATTACAATGAGCAGTTCTTC
j_call: TRBJ2-1
v_call: TRBV3-1/TRBV3-2
d_call: TRBD2
clone_size: once

cdr3_aa: CASSLARTYNEQFF
cdr3_nt: TGTGCCAGCAGTTTGGCTAGGACCTACAATGAGCAGTTCTTC
j_call: TRBJ2-1
v_call: TRBV27
d_call: -
clone_size: -

cdr3_aa: CASSDPFGQADRGYTF
cdr3_nt: TGTGCCAGCAGTGACCCCTTTGGACAGGCTGACCGGGGCTACACCTTC
j_call: TRBJ1-2
v_call: TRBV28
d_call: TRBD1
clone_size: -

cdr3_aa: CAWKANQETQYF
cdr3_nt: TGTGCCTGGAAGGCTAACCAAGAGACCCAGTACTTC
j_call: TRBJ2-5
v_call: TRBV30
d_call: -
clone_size: -

cdr3_aa: CASSYPWAGETQYF
cdr3_nt: TGTGCCAGCAGTTACCCTTGGGCTGGGGAGACCCAGTACTTC
j_call: TRBJ2-5
v_call: TRBV6-2/TRBV6-3
d_call: -
clone_size: -

cdr3_aa: CASSLAGPYYEQYF
cdr3_nt: TGTGCCAGCAGCTTAGCGGGACCCTACTACGAGCAGTACTTC
j_call: TRBJ2-7
v_call: TRBV7-2
d_call: -
clone_size: -

cdr3_aa: CASSASLVEEQYF
cdr3_nt: TGTGCCAGCAGTGCGAGTCTAGTAGAAGAGCAGTACTTC
j_call: TRBJ2-7
v_call: TRBV9
d_call: -
clone_size: -

cdr3_aa: CASNRGTSGIIAKNIQYF
cdr3_nt: TGTGCCAGCAACAGGGGGACTAGCGGGATTATAGCCAAAAACATTCAGTACTTC
j_call: TRBJ2-4
v_call: TRBV12-1
d_call: -
clone_size: -

cdr3_aa: CASSPRDLSSYNSPLHF
cdr3_nt: TGTGCCAGCAGCCCAAGGGACTTAAGCTCCTATAATTCACCCCTCCACTTT
j_call: TRBJ1-6
v_call: TRBV13
d_call: -
clone_size: once

cdr3_aa: CASTQGVSTGKYF
cdr3_nt: TGTGCCAGCACCCAGGGGGTCTCTACGGGGAAGTACTTC
j_call: TRBJ2-7
v_call: TRBV2
d_call: TRBD1
clone_size: once

cdr3_aa: CSVLKHSNNEQFF
cdr3_nt: TGCAGCGTTCTAAAACATTCCAACAATGAGCAGTTCTTC
j_call: TRBJ2-1
v_call: TRBV29-1
d_call: -
clone_size: once

cdr3_aa: CASSFRDQYF
cdr3_nt: TGTGCCAGCAGTTTCCGGGACCAGTACTTC
j_call: TRBJ2-5
v_call: TRBV2
d_call: -
clone_size: -

cdr3_aa: CASSPPTGGSYEQYF
cdr3_nt: TGTGCCAGCAGTCCTCCGACAGGGGGCTCCTACGAGCAGTACTTC
j_call: TRBJ2-7
v_call: TRBV6-5
d_call: TRBD1
clone_size: -

cdr3_aa: CASSARLGIETDTQYF
cdr3_nt: TGTGCCAGCAGCGCACGGCTTGGGATAGAGACAGATACGCAGTATTTT
j_call: TRBJ2-3
v_call: TRBV3-1/TRBV3-2
d_call: -
clone_size: -

cdr3_aa: CASSLVVASGDNEQFF
cdr3_nt: TGTGCCAGCAGCTTAGTTGTAGCTAGCGGGGACAATGAGCAGTTCTTC
j_call: TRBJ2-1
v_call: TRBV11-2
d_call: TRBD2
clone_size: -

cdr3_aa: CSVWWRGRDGELFF
cdr3_nt: TGCAGTGTCTGGTGGCGTGGGCGGGACGGGGAGCTGTTTTTT
j_call: TRBJ2-2
v_call: TRBV29-1
d_call: -
clone_size: -

cdr3_aa: CASSPFQDRGGNTIYF
cdr3_nt: TGTGCCAGCAGCCCCTTCCAGGACAGGGGTGGAAACACCATATATTTT
j_call: TRBJ1-3
v_call: TRBV4-2
d_call: TRBD1
clone_size: few

cdr3_aa: CASSQAFQAGGLEQFF
cdr3_nt: TGCGCCAGCAGCCAGGCGTTTCAGGCAGGGGGCCTTGAGCAGTTCTTC
j_call: TRBJ2-1
v_call: TRBV4-1
d_call: TRBD1
clone_size: -

cdr3_aa: CASSLMNLNTGELFF
cdr3_nt: TGTGCCAGCAGCTTAATGAATTTGAACACCGGGGAGCTGTTTTTT
j_call: TRBJ2-2
v_call: TRBV7-9
d_call: -
clone_size: -

cdr3_aa: CASSAQGAISYGYTF
cdr3_nt: TGTGCCAGCAGTGCTCAGGGGGCGATTAGCTATGGCTACACCTTC
j_call: TRBJ1-2
v_call: TRBV2
d_call: TRBD1
clone_size: -

cdr3_aa: CASSQDWPGSSGANVLTF
cdr3_nt: TGTGCCAGCAGCCAAGATTGGCCCGGGAGCTCTGGGGCCAACGTCCTGACTTTC
j_call: TRBJ2-6
v_call: TRBV3-1/TRBV3-2
d_call: -
clone_size: -

cdr3_aa: CASRTGATNTEAFF
cdr3_nt: TGTGCCAGCAGGACGGGTGCAACGAACACTGAAGCTTTCTTT
j_call: TRBJ1-1
v_call: TRBV28
d_call: -
clone_size: -

cdr3_aa: CASSLQGGGEAFF
cdr3_nt: TGTGCCAGCAGCTTACAGGGAGGTGGGGAAGCTTTCTTT
j_call: TRBJ1-1
v_call: TRBV7-3
d_call: -
clone_size: once

cdr3_aa: CASSRGRSNQPQHF
cdr3_nt: TGTGCCAGCTCACGGGGACGTAGCAATCAGCCCCAGCATTTT
j_call: TRBJ1-5
v_call: TRBV18
d_call: -
clone_size: once

cdr3_aa: CASRRLAGGVNEQFF
cdr3_nt: TGCGCCAGCAGACGACTAGCGGGAGGGGTCAATGAGCAGTTCTTC
j_call: TRBJ2-1
v_call: TRBV5-1
d_call: TRBD2
clone_size: -

cdr3_aa: CASSLGTATYNEQFF
cdr3_nt: TGCGCCAGCAGCTTGGGGACTGCCACCTACAATGAGCAGTTCTTC
j_call: TRBJ2-1
v_call: TRBV5-1
d_call: -
clone_size: -

cdr3_aa: CASSQDSGTTDTQYF
cdr3_nt: TGTGCCAGCAGCCAGGATAGCGGGACCACAGATACGCAGTATTTT
j_call: TRBJ2-3
v_call: TRBV6-4
d_call: TRBD2
clone_size: -

cdr3_aa: CASRLAGGLYNEQFF
cdr3_nt: TGTGCCAGCAGGTTAGCGGGAGGGCTTTACAATGAGCAGTTCTTC
j_call: TRBJ2-1
v_call: TRBV28
d_call: TRBD2
clone_size: -

cdr3_aa: CASKGGAGTEAFF
cdr3_nt: TGTGCCAGCAAAGGGGGCGCTGGCACTGAAGCTTTCTTT
j_call: TRBJ1-1
v_call: TRBV3-1/TRBV3-2
d_call: TRBD1
clone_size: -

cdr3_aa: CASSGKPQHF
cdr3_nt: TGTGCCAGCAGTGGCAAGCCCCAGCATTTT
j_call: TRBJ1-5
v_call: TRBV2
d_call: -
clone_size: -

cdr3_aa: CASTLTGQGTEAFF
cdr3_nt: TGTGCCAGCACCTTGACAGGGCAGGGTACTGAAGCTTTCTTT
j_call: TRBJ1-1
v_call: TRBV6-6
d_call: TRBD1
clone_size: -

cdr3_aa: CASSQVKSTSTDTQYF
cdr3_nt: TGTGCCAGCAGCCAAGTAAAATCTACTAGCACAGATACGCAGTATTTT
j_call: TRBJ2-3
v_call: TRBV4-2
d_call: -
clone_size: -

cdr3_aa: CASSYSLSSGNTIYF
cdr3_nt: TGTGCCAGCAGTTACTCGTTGAGCTCTGGAAACACCATATATTTT
j_call: TRBJ1-3
v_call: TRBV6-5
d_call: -
clone_size: -

cdr3_aa: CASSLADRENYGYTF
cdr3_nt: TGTGCCAGCAGCTTGGCGGACAGAGAGAACTATGGCTACACCTTC
j_call: TRBJ1-2
v_call: TRBV5-8
d_call: -
clone_size: -

cdr3_aa: CASSLKVAGNLETQYF
cdr3_nt: TGTGCCAGCAGCTTAAAGGTAGCGGGGAACCTAGAGACCCAGTACTTC
j_call: TRBJ2-5
v_call: TRBV7-8
d_call: TRBD2
clone_size: -

cdr3_aa: CASSSTGGVQPQHF
cdr3_nt: TGTGCCAGCAGCTCAACCGGAGGGGTCCAGCCCCAGCATTTT
j_call: TRBJ1-5
v_call: TRBV3-1/TRBV3-2
d_call: -
clone_size: once

cdr3_aa: CAWSVGLAGLNEQFF
cdr3_nt: TGTGCCTGGAGTGTAGGGCTAGCGGGCCTCAATGAGCAGTTCTTC
j_call: TRBJ2-1
v_call: TRBV30
d_call: TRBD2
clone_size: -

cdr3_aa: CASSERSASSYNEQFF
cdr3_nt: TGTGCCAGCAGTGAAAGATCGGCGAGCTCCTACAATGAGCAGTTCTTC
j_call: TRBJ2-1
v_call: TRBV6-1
d_call: -
clone_size: -